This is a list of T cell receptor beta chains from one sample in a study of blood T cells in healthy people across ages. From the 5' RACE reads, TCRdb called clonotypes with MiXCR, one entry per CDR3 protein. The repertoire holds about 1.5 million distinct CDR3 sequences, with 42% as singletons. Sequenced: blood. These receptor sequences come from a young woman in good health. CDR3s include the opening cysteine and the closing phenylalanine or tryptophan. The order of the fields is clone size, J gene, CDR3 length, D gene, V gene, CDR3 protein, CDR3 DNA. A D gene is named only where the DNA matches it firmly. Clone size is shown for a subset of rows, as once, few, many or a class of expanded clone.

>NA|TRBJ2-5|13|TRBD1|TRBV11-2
CASSLDWTGEQYF
TGTGCCAGCAGCTTAGATTGGACAGGGGAGCAGTACTTC
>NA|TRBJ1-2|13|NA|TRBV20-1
CSANLGPSYGYTF
TGCAGTGCCAACTTGGGACCCAGCTATGGCTACACCTTC
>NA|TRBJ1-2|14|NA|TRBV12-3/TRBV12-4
CASSSGTVPYGYTF
TGTGCCAGCAGTTCCGGGACGGTCCCCTATGGCTACACCTTC
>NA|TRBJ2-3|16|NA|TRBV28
CASTSPGGGRTDTQYF
TGTGCCAGCACCTCCCCGGGGGGCGGACGCACAGATACGCAGTATTTT
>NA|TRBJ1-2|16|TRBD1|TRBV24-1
CATSDSRTGYGYGYTF
TGTGCCACCAGTGATTCGAGGACAGGGTACGGGTATGGCTACACCTTC
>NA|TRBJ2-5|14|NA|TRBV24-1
CATSRSGSRNEQYF
TGTGCCACCAGTCGTAGCGGCAGTCGCAATGAGCAGTACTTC
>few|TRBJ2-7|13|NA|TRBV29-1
CSVEEGGRSEQYF
TGCAGCGTTGAAGAAGGGGGGAGGAGCGAGCAGTACTTC
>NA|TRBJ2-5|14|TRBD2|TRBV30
CAWSVGGSPNEQYF
TGTGCCTGGAGTGTCGGCGGGAGTCCCAATGAGCAGTACTTC
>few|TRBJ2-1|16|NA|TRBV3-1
CASSQHSGLVYNEQFF
TGTGCCAGCAGCCAACATTCAGGGTTGGTCTACAATGAGCAGTTCTTC
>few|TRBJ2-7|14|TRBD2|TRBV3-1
CASSRPGLAYEQYF
TGTGCCAGCAGTCGACCGGGACTAGCTTACGAGCAGTACTTC
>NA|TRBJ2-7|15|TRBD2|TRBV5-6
CASSWGGSGRYEQYF
TGTGCCAGCAGCTGGGGGGGTAGCGGGAGATACGAGCAGTACTTC
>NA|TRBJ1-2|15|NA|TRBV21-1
CASSKGAQSNYGYTF
TGTGCCAGCAGCAAAGGGGCGCAGAGTAACTATGGCTACACCTTC
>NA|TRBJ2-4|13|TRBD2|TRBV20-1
CSAPKRGAPSLYF
TGCAGTGCCCCGAAGCGGGGGGCCCCCTCTTTGTACTTC
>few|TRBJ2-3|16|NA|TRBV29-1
CSVEDGFLLGTDTQYF
TGCAGCGTTGAAGATGGGTTCCTTCTGGGCACAGATACGCAGTATTTT
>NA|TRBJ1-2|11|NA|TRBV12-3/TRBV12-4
CASSFYSGYTF
TGTGCCAGCAGTTTTTACAGCGGCTACACCTTC
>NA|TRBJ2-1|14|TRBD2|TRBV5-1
CASSLHEPGGEQFF
TGCGCCAGCAGCCTTCACGAGCCGGGGGGTGAGCAGTTCTTC
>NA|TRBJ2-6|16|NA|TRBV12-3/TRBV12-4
CASSGKTGSGANVLTF
TGTGCCAGCAGTGGCAAGACCGGCTCTGGGGCCAACGTCCTGACTTTC
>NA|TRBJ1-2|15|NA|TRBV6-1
CASTPPGKSNYGYTF
TGTGCCAGCACCCCGCCAGGAAAGTCGAACTATGGCTACACCTTC
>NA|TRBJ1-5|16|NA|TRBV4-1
CASSQDGVPSNQPQHF
TGCGCCAGCAGCCAAGATGGGGTACCAAGCAATCAGCCCCAGCATTTT
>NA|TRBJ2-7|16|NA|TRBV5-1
CASSLVVAARSYEQYF
TGCGCCAGCAGCTTGGTCGTAGCTGCTAGGAGCTACGAGCAGTACTTC
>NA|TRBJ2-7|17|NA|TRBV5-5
CASALRYRDSSVVEQYF
TGTGCCAGCGCTCTTAGGTATAGGGACTCCAGCGTTGTCGAGCAGTACTTC
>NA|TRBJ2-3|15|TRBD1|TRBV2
CDSRQDRSQTDTQYF
TGTGACAGCAGGCAGGACAGGAGTCAAACAGATACGCAGTATTTT
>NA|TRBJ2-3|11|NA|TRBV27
CAIQDPNTQYF
TGTGCCATCCAGGATCCTAATACGCAGTATTTT
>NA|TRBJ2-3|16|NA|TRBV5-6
CASSGSTGLVTDTQYF
TGTGCCAGCAGCGGGTCGACAGGACTCGTCACAGATACGCAGTATTTT
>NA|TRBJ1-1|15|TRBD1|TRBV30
CAWSAPDRGATEAFF
TGTGCCTGGAGTGCTCCCGACAGGGGGGCCACTGAAGCTTTCTTT
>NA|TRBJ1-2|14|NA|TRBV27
CASSLKGSNYGYTF
TGTGCCAGCAGTTTAAAAGGGTCTAACTATGGCTACACCTTC
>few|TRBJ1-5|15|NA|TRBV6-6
CASSYGVNSNQPQHF
TGTGCCAGCAGTTACGGGGTTAATAGCAATCAGCCCCAGCATTTT
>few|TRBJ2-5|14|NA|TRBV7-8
CASSGKEWEETQYF
TGTGCCAGCAGCGGAAAAGAATGGGAAGAGACCCAGTACTTC
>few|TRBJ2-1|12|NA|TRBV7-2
CASSPPSAEQFF
TGTGCCAGCAGCCCCCCCAGCGCCGAGCAGTTCTTC
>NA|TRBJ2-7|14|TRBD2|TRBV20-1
CSARGRGGTYEQYF
TGCAGTGCTAGGGGACGCGGGGGAACCTACGAGCAGTACTTC
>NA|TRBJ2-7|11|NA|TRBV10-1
CASRVVCEQYF
TGCGCCAGCAGAGTAGTCTGCGAGCAGTACTTC
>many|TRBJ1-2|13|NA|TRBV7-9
CASSLLGNYGYTF
TGTGCCAGCAGCTTATTAGGGAACTATGGCTACACCTTC
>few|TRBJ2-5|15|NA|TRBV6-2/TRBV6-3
CASTFPGTFQETQYF
TGTGCCAGCACCTTCCCCGGGACCTTCCAGGAGACCCAGTACTTC
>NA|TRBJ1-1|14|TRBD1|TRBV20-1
CSALDGTGNTEAFF
TGCAGTGCTCTCGACGGGACAGGGAACACTGAAGCTTTCTTT
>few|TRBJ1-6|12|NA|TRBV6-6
CASSSLASPPHF
TGTGCCAGCAGTTCCCTTGCTTCACCCCCCCACTTT
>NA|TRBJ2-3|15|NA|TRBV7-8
CASSDYCRSTDTQYF
TGTGCCAGCAGCGACTACTGTCGTAGCACAGATACGCAGTATTTT
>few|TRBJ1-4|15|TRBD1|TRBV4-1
CASSNRDSKEEKLFF
TGCGCCAGCAGCAACAGGGACAGCAAAGAGGAAAAACTGTTTTTT
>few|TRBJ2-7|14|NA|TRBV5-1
CASSFSSVSYEQYF
TGCGCCAGCAGCTTTTCTAGCGTATCCTACGAGCAGTACTTC
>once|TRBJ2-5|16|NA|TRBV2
CASSSGAGQTLETQYF
TGTGCCAGCAGTTCGGGTGCAGGCCAGACGCTAGAGACCCAGTACTTC
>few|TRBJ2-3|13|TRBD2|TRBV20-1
CSAGLAGATSQYF
TGCAGTGCCGGACTAGCGGGGGCTACCTCCCAGTATTTT
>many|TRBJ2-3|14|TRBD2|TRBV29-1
CSVGVAGLTDTQYF
TGCAGCGTTGGGGTAGCGGGCCTCACAGATACGCAGTATTTT
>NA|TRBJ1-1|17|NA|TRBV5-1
CASSLGPVGGLGTEAFF
TGCGCCAGCAGCTTGGGCCCCGTCGGGGGGCTGGGCACTGAAGCTTTCTTT
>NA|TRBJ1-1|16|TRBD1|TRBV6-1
CASSEGQGYFNTEAFF
TGTGCCAGCAGTGAGGGACAGGGCTATTTTAACACTGAAGCTTTCTTT